The 25 T cell receptor beta chains listed next were all sequenced from one sample in a study of blood T cell repertoires in COVID-19. Assay: immunoSEQ multiplex PCR; the TCRdb copy retains only in-frame clones and omits some. Of 80,000 or so clones in the sample, almost 85% are singletons; the top ten hold around 7.2%. Sequenced: peripheral blood. The receptors here all came from a human donor in a cohort sampled during active COVID-19.

CDR3: CASSDMDRMNTEAFF. CDR3 bases: TGTGCCAGCAGCGATATGGACAGAATGAACACTGAAGCTTTCTTT. This chain uses TRBV7-9 with TRBJ1-1; TRBD1 might be the D (6 bases). Trimming shortened V by 5 bases and J by 0 bases, and 13 bases separated the two germline ends. The V gene's germline CDR1 is SEHNR and CDR2 FQNEAQ (reference sequence). The CDR3 has 15 amino acids.

This chain links TRBV5-6 with TRBJ1-2, with 7 bases lining up with TRBD1. Trimming removed 5 bases from V and 3 bases from J; junction bases left unmatched: 7. Germline-derived CDR1 and CDR2 are SGHDT and YYEEEE. The length of the CDR3 is 14 residues. CDR3 bases: TGTGCCAGCAGGTTGACAGGGTTTGACTATGGCTACACCTTC. It specifies CASRLTGFDYGYTF.

This clone was counted between two and nine times. The chain carries TRBV4-1 and TRBJ1-1, with no clear D. The CDR3 totals 15 residues. Trimming took off 7 bases at V and 0 bases at J, with 15 bases between the two ends. The germline CDR1 and CDR2 sequences are MGHRA and YSYEKL. CDR3: CASKHTNNMNTEAFF. The CDR3 bases are TGCGCCAGCAAACACACTAATAACATGAACACTGAAGCTTTCTTT.

The CDR3, as DNA: TGTGCCATCAAAACGGGTTACGAGCAGTACTTC. Its translation is CAIKTGYEQYF. This sequence joins TRBV10-3 and TRBJ2-7; D unresolved. Deletions cut 7 bases from V and 4 bases from J, with 8 bases between. Looked up from germline, CDR1 is ENHRY and CDR2 is SYGVKD. This CDR3 is built from 11 residues.

Worth noting for this clone: A junction boundary mismatches the germline segment, possibly from a read error. V usage is TRBV7-6 and J usage is TRBJ1-3; D possibly corresponds to TRBD1 (5 bases). Germline V CDR1 and CDR2: SGHVS, FNYEAQ. The CDR3 runs 14 residues. CDR3 DNA: TGTGCCAGCAGTTTAGGACAATTCGGAAACACCATATATTTT. Protein: CASSLGQFGNTIYF. The full variable domain, with the rest looked up from reference TRBV7-6 and TRBJ1-3, is GAGVSQSPRYKVTKRGQDVALRCDPISGHVSLYWYRQALGQGPEFLTYFNYEAQQDKSGLPNDRFSAERPEGSISTLTIQRTEQRDSAMYRCASSLGQFGNTIYFGEGSWLTVV.

This clone was seen a handful of times. This chain uses TRBV2 with TRBJ1-1; D may be TRBD1 (6 bases). V lost 5 bases and J lost 0, with 10 bases in between. Germline V gives CDR1 SNHLY, CDR2 FYNNEI. This CDR3 spans 14 amino acids. Written as DNA, the CDR3 is TGTGCCAGCAGTATCGGACAGATGAACACTGAAGCTTTCTTT. This encodes CASSIGQMNTEAFF.

V is TRBV5-4 and J is TRBJ2-2, with TRBD1 matching over 9 bases. Germline trimming cut 4 bases from V and 4 bases from J; bases unmatched to any gene: 5. Germline V gives CDR1 SGHNT, CDR2 YYREEE (reference sequence). The CDR3 consists of 15 residues. The CDR3 coding sequence is TGTGCCAGCAGCCCTATACAGGGGGCCACCGGGGAGCTGTTTTTT. This translates into CASSPIQGATGELFF.

The chain couples TRBV6-5 to TRBJ2-7; D may be TRBD2 (7 bases). V shed 7 bases and J shed 6 bases, with 13 bases lying between them. CDR1 MNHEY and CDR2 SVGAGI come from the germline V gene. This CDR3 region has 12 residues. The CDR3 nucleotides are TGTGCCAGCACACGGGGGGCGGTCGAGCAGTACTTC. The encoded protein is CASTRGAVEQYF.

The chain recombines TRBV5-1 with TRBJ1-1; the D gene is possibly TRBD1 (6 bases). Germline V CDR1 and CDR2: SGHRS, YFSETQ. The V gene lost 5 bases and the J gene lost 4 bases, with 21 bases spanning the gap. The CDR3 spans 16 residues. CDR3 sequence: CASSPGAREGGTEAFF. CDR3 DNA: TGCGCCAGCAGTCCGGGGGCCAGGGAGGGTGGCACTGAAGCTTTCTTT. The variable domain in full, with the rest retrieved from reference TRBV5-1 and TRBJ1-1, is KAGVTQTPRYLIKTRGQQVTLSCSPISGHRSVSWYQQTPGQGLQFLFEYFSETQRNKGNFPGRFSGRQFSNSRSEMNVSTLELGDSALYLCASSPGAREGGTEAFFGQGTRLTVV.

This rearrangement joins TRBV6-6 to TRBJ1-5, with D hard to call. V was trimmed by 6 bases and J by 1 base, leaving 4 bases between them. This CDR3 comprises 12 residues. Germline values: CDR1 MNHNY, CDR2 SVGAGI (reference sequence). The CDR3 DNA sequence: TGTGCCAGCAGCCAAAGCAATCAGCCCCAGCATTTT. The encoded protein is CASSQSNQPQHF.

V and J are TRBV9 and TRBJ2-5, with a tentative D call TRBD2 (6 bases). This CDR3 contains 13 residues. Germline V gene lookup returns CDR1 SGDLS and CDR2 YYNGEE. The germline V and J ends were trimmed by 2 bases and 10 bases, with 15 bases remaining between them. CDR3 residues: CASSVGGRTDQYF. The CDR3 DNA sequence: TGTGCCAGCAGCGTTGGGGGGAGGACGGACCAGTACTTC. Full variable domain (missing parts from reference TRBV9 and TRBJ2-5): DSGVTQTPKHLITATGQRVTLRCSPRSGDLSVYWYQQSLDQGLQFLIQYYNGEERAKGNILERFSAQQFPDLHSELNLSSLELGDSALYFCASSVGGRTDQYFGPGTRLLVL.

V is TRBV29-1 and J is TRBJ1-2; TRBD1 matches 10 bases. This CDR3 contains 14 residues. The J segment lost 7 bases and the V segment lost 6 bases, leaving 11 bases of the junction unmatched. Germline assignment: CDR1 SQVTM and CDR2 ANQGSEA. The CDR3 DNA is TGCAGCGTGCCTGGGACAGGGGCAAAGAGTGGCTACACCTTC. This codes for CSVPGTGAKSGYTF.

The chain couples TRBV12-3 or TRBV12-4 to TRBJ2-7; 7 nucleotides line up with TRBD1. This CDR3 is built from 13 residues. Unmatched junction bases numbered 5, after V lost 2 bases and J lost 7 bases. The CDR3 loop is CASSLSTGREQYF. As DNA, the CDR3 is TGTGCCAGCAGTTTATCGACAGGGCGTGAGCAGTACTTC.

This rearrangement joins TRBV5-4 to TRBJ2-2; 7 nucleotides match TRBD1. This CDR3 region has 17 residues. The V and J ends lost 2 bases and 6 bases, in that order; junction bases with no gene match: 13. Per the germline V gene, CDR1 is SGHNT and CDR2 is YYREEE (reference sequence). Here the CDR3 reads CASSLQGWGKYAGELFF. In DNA, the CDR3 is TGTGCCAGCAGCTTACAGGGGTGGGGGAAATACGCCGGGGAGCTGTTTTTT.

The rearrangement links TRBV19 to TRBJ1-1; 7 nucleotides line up with TRBD1. Germline CDR1 LNHDA, CDR2 SQIVND (reference sequence). The CDR3 is 14 amino acids. Trimming at V came to 7 bases and at J to 1 base, leaving 6 bases not matched to a gene. The CDR3 region is CASNNRGRNTEAFF. Here the CDR3 DNA reads TGTGCCAGTAATAACAGGGGACGGAACACTGAAGCTTTCTTT.

V is TRBV6-2 or TRBV6-3 and J is TRBJ1-4; a weak D match, TRBD1 (6 bases). CDR3 length: 14 amino acids. Germline V gives CDR1 MNHEY, CDR2 SVGEGT. Trimming left V 4 bases short and J 5 bases short, with 11 bases between. CDR3 DNA sequence: TGTGCCAGCAGTTGGGGCAGGGGAAATGAAAAACTGTTTTTT. Translation gives CASSWGRGNEKLFF.

The rearrangement links TRBV3-1 (or the pseudogene TRBV3-2) to TRBJ2-4; 9 bases match TRBD2. Germline loops: CDR1 LGHDT, CDR2 YNNKEL (reference sequence). J lost 0 bases, V lost 1 base, and 7 bases had no gene match. The CDR3 has 18 residues. The CDR3 reads CASSQVPAGGLAKNIQYF. CDR3 bases: TGTGCCAGCAGCCAAGTACCAGCGGGGGGACTAGCCAAAAACATTCAGTACTTC.

The chain carries TRBV4-1 and TRBJ2-2; 10 bases map to TRBD1. CDR1 and CDR2 from the germline V gene are MGHRA and YSYEKL. The CDR3 is 19 residues long. The J segment lost 0 bases and the V segment lost 2 bases, leaving 9 bases of the junction unmatched. The CDR3 DNA reads TGCGCCAGCAGCCAACAGCCGGGACAGGGGTCCGCGAACACCGGGGAGCTGTTTTTT. This sequence encodes CASSQQPGQGSANTGELFF.

This sequence joins TRBV5-4 and TRBJ1-3; TRBD1 matches 9 bases. CDR3 size: 15 residues. The germline V gene encodes CDR1 SGHNT and CDR2 YYREEE (reference sequence). The V segment lost 0 bases and the J segment 4 bases; nucleotides outside the gene matches: 2. This chain's CDR3 is CASSLGTGEGNTIYF. The CDR3 DNA reads as TGTGCCAGCAGCTTGGGGACAGGGGAAGGAAACACCATATATTTT.

The chain couples TRBV6-5 to TRBJ1-1, with 8 bases matching TRBD1. This CDR3 has 16 amino acids. V trimming: 1 base; J trimming: 1 base; junction bases outside the gene matches: 5. Germline V gene lookup returns CDR1 MNHEY and CDR2 SVGAGI. As DNA, the CDR3 is TGTGCCAGCAGTTACTACCGGACAGGGTCGAACACTGAAGCTTTCTTT. This translates into CASSYYRTGSNTEAFF.

This clone has more than one count but fewer than ten. The J gene is TRBJ1-6, the V gene TRBV9, with D maybe TRBD1 (6 bases). CDR1 and CDR2 from the germline V gene are SGDLS and YYNGEE. V was clipped by 7 bases and J by 10 bases, with 21 bases between them. The length of the CDR3 is 15 residues. For the CDR3, the DNA is TGTGCCAGCTCCAATGAGGGGGACGGTCGATCACCCCTCCACTTT. Translated: CASSNEGDGRSPLHF.

The gene calls are TRBV11-3 and TRBJ2-3; 10 nucleotides match TRBD2. Germline CDR1 SGHNT, CDR2 YENEEA. V lost 1 base and J lost 6; bases outside the gene matches: 7. The CDR3 is 16 residues long. CDR3 DNA sequence: TGTGCCAGCAGCTTAGGAGGGCTAGCGGGGGCCGATACGCAGTATTTT. Protein: CASSLGGLAGADTQYF.

V gene TRBV5-8 combines with J gene TRBJ2-7; 8 bases fit TRBD1. Germline CDR1 and CDR2: SGHTS and YDEGEE. Losses at the gene ends were 4 bases for V and 6 bases for J; bases not matched to a gene: 12. The CDR3 runs to 15 residues. The CDR3 sequence is CASSQGTGGPGEQYF. Here the CDR3 DNA reads TGTGCCAGCAGCCAGGGGACAGGAGGGCCGGGCGAGCAGTACTTC.

This clone came up a few times. This rearrangement joins TRBV25-1 to TRBJ2-7, with 10 bases aligning to TRBD1. The CDR3 has 17 amino acids. CDR1 and CDR2 from the germline V gene are MGHDK and SYGVNS. The J segment lost 2 bases and the V segment lost 4 bases, leaving 11 bases of the junction unmatched. The CDR3 loop is CASSAPGQGPYAYEQYF. The CDR3 nucleotides read TGTGCCAGCAGTGCACCGGGACAGGGGCCCTACGCCTACGAGCAGTACTTC.

The CDR3 nucleotides read TGTGCCAGTAGCTTCAGGGAGGGCCGCAGAGCTTTCTTT. Protein sequence: CASSFREGRRAFF. V and J are TRBV19 and TRBJ1-1; D is possibly TRBD1 (5 bases). The ends were cut back, 6 bases at V and 10 bases at J, with 18 bases in the middle. CDR1 is LNHDA, CDR2 SQIVND, per germline (reference sequence). The CDR3 sequence is 13 residues long. The full variable domain, rest sourced from reference TRBV19 and TRBJ1-1, is DGGITQSPKYLFRKEGQNVTLSCEQNLNHDAMYWYRQDPGQGLRLIYYSQIVNDFQKGDIAEGYSVSREKKESFPLTVTSAQKNPTAFYLCASSFREGRRAFFGQGTRLTVV.